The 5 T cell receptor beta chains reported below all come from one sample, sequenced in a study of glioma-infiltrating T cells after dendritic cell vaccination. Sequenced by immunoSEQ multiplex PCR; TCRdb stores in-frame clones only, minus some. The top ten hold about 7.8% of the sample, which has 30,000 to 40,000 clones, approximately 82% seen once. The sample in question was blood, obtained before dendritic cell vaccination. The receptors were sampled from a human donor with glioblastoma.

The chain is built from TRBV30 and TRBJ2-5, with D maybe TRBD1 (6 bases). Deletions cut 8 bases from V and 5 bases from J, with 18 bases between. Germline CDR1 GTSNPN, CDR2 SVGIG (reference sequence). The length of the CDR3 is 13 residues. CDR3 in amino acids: CAGTKGVGETQYF. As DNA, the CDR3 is TGTGCCGGAACTAAGGGGGTTGGGGAGACCCAGTACTTC.

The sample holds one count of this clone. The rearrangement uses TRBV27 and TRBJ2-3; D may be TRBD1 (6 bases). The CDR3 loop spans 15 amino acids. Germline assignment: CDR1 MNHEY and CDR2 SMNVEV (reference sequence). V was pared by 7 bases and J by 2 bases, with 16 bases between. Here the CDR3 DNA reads TGTGCCAGCAAGAGGGGAAACAGGGCCACAGATACGCAGTATTTT. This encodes CASKRGNRATDTQYF.

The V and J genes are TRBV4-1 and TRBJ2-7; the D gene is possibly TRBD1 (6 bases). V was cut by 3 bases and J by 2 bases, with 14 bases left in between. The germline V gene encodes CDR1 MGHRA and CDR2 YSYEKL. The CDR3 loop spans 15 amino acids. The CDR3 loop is CASSQTRQETYEQYF. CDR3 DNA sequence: TGCGCCAGCAGCCAGACGCGACAGGAGACCTACGAGCAGTACTTC.

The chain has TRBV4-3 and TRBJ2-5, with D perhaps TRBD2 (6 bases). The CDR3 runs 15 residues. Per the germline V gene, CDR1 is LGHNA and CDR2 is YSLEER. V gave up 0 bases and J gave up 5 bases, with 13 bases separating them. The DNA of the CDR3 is TGCGCCAGCAGCCAAGATGGCGGGGCAGGGGAGACCCAGTACTTC. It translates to CASSQDGGAGETQYF.

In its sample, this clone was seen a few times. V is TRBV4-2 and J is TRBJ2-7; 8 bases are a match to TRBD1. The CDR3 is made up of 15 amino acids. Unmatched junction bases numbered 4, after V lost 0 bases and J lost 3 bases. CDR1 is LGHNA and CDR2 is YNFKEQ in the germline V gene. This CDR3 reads CASSQDSGQDYEQYF. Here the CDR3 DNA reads TGTGCCAGCAGCCAAGATTCGGGACAGGACTACGAGCAGTACTTC.